These T cell receptor beta chains were read from a single sample in a study of response to subunit inactivated influenza vaccine. TCRdb re-analysed the RT-PCR reads in MiXCR, keeping a single row per CDR3 protein. The data show some 500,000 distinct CDR3 sequences, about an eighth seen once. The source material was PBMCs from blood, sampled around seven weeks after vaccination. The receptors were gathered from a man between 50 and 59 years old who received an inactivated influenza vaccine. Both conserved end residues are part of each CDR3. A D gene is named only where the DNA matches it firmly. Where a row states a size, it is once, few, many or the class of an expanded clone; other rows omit it.

TRBJ1-2 | - | few | TRBV20-1 | CSARRQNGYTF | TGCAGTGCTAGAAGACAGAATGGCTACACCTTC
TRBJ2-5 | - | few | TRBV6-2/TRBV6-3 | CASSFFGSPETQYF | TGTGCCAGCAGTTTCTTCGGTAGTCCGGAGACCCAGTACTTC
TRBJ2-3 | TRBD1 | - | TRBV7-2 | CASSLALIRGHTDTQYF | TGTGCCAGCAGCTTAGCGCTAATCAGGGGGCATACAGATACGCAGTATTTT
TRBJ2-7 | TRBD2 | - | TRBV15 | CATSRGPGGSEQYF | TGTGCCACCAGCAGAGGACCGGGGGGATCCGAGCAGTACTTC
TRBJ2-5 | TRBD1 | - | TRBV9 | CASSEDRGYWETQYF | TGTGCCAGCAGCGAGGACAGGGGTTATTGGGAGACCCAGTACTTC
TRBJ1-1 | TRBD1 | few | TRBV20-1 | CSARLRGTGVF | TGCAGTGCTCGATTACGGGGAACAGGGGTCTTT
TRBJ1-5 | - | many | TRBV12-3/TRBV12-4 | CASRQGYQPQHF | TGTGCCAGCAGGCAGGGGTACCAGCCCCAGCATTTT
TRBJ2-3 | - | few | TRBV4-3 | CASSLGTLTDTQYF | TGCGCCAGCAGCCTCGGGACCCTCACAGATACGCAGTATTTT
TRBJ2-2 | - | few | TRBV18 | CASSPPEEVPGELFF | TGTGCCAGCTCACCACCGGAAGAAGTACCCGGGGAGCTGTTTTTT
TRBJ2-3 | - | many | TRBV20-1 | CSARDPKSTDTQYF | TGCAGTGCTAGAGACCCCAAATCCACAGATACGCAGTATTTT
TRBJ2-5 | TRBD2 | - | TRBV11-1 | CASSLPLRLAGRQETQYF | TGTGCCAGCAGCCTCCCACTCCGACTAGCGGGACGGCAAGAGACCCAGTACTTC
TRBJ2-5 | - | many | TRBV29-1 | CSGGGGQVETQYF | TGCAGCGGGGGAGGGGGACAGGTGGAGACCCAGTACTTC
TRBJ2-7 | - | few | TRBV6-5 | CASSYSQGSEQYF | TGTGCCAGCAGTTATAGTCAGGGAAGCGAGCAGTACTTC
TRBJ1-1 | TRBD1 | many | TRBV5-5 | CASSPGTGITEAFF | TGTGCCAGCAGCCCAGGGACAGGGATCACTGAAGCTTTCTTT
TRBJ1-2 | - | many | TRBV10-3 | CAISEGGPFGYTF | TGTGCCATCAGTGAGGGAGGGCCCTTTGGCTACACCTTC
TRBJ2-7 | - | many | TRBV12-3/TRBV12-4 | CASRYGFYEQYF | TGTGCCAGCAGGTACGGATTCTACGAGCAGTACTTC
TRBJ2-3 | - | - | TRBV7-2 | CASSFGRGTDTQYF | TGTGCCAGCTCCTTCGGCAGGGGCACAGATACGCAGTATTTT
TRBJ2-7 | - | many | TRBV5-6 | CASSLSRRRGYEQYF | TGTGCCAGCAGCTTATCCCGGCGGCGAGGCTACGAGCAGTACTTC
TRBJ2-3 | - | - | TRBV20-1 | CSARPPLRDTQYF | TGCAGTGCTAGACCCCCCCTCCGAGATACGCAGTATTTT
TRBJ2-1 | TRBD2 | - | TRBV7-2 | CASSLVLRGVYNEQFF | TGTGCCAGCAGCTTAGTTTTACGGGGGGTCTACAATGAGCAGTTCTTC